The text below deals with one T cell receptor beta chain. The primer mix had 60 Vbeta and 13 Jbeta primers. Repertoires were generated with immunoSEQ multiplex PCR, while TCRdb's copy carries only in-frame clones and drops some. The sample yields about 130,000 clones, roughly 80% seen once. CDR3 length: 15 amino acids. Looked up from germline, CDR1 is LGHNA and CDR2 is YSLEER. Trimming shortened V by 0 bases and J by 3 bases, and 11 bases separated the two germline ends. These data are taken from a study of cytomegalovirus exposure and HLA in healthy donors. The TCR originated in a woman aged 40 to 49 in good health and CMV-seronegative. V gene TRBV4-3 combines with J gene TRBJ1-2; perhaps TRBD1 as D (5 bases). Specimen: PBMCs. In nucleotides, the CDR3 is TGCGCCAGCAGCCAAGAACCAAGACAGCACTATGGCTACACCTTC. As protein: CASSQEPRQHYGYTF.